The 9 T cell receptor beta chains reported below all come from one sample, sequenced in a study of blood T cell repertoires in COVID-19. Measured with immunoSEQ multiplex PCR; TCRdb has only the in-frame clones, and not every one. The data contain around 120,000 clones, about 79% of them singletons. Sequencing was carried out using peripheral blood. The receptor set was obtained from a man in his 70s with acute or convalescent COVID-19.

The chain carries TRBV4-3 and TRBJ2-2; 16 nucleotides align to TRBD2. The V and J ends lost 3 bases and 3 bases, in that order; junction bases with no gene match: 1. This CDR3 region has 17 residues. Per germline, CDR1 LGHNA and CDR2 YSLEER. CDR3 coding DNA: TGCGCCAGCAGCCAGGGACTAGCGGGGGGGCACACCGGGGAGCTGTTTTTT. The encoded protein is CASSQGLAGGHTGELFF.

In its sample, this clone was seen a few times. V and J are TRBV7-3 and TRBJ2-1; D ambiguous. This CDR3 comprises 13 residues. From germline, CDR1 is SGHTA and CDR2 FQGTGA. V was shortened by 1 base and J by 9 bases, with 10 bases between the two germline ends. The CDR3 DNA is TGTGCCAGCAGCTTAAGAGGAGAACCTGAGCAGTTCTTC. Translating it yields CASSLRGEPEQFF. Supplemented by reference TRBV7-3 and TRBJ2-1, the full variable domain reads GAGVSQTPSNKVTEKGKYVELRCDPISGHTALYWYRQSLGQGPEFLIYFQGTGAADDSGLPNDRFFAVRPEGSVSTLKIQRTERGDSAVYLCASSLRGEPEQFFGPGTRLTVL.

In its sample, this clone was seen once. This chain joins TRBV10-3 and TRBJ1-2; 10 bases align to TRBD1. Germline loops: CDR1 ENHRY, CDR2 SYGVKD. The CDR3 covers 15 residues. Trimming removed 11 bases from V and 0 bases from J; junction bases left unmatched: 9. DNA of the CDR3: TGTGCCGCCACGGACAGGGGGGATTCTAACTATGGCTACACCTTC. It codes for CAATDRGDSNYGYTF.

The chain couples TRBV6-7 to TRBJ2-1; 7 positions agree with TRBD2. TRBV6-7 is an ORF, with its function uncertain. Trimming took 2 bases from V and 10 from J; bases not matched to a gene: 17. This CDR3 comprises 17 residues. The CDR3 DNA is TGTGCCAGCAGTTACGGTATGGGACTACTCTACGGTAGGGAGCAGTTCTTC. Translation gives CASSYGMGLLYGREQFF.

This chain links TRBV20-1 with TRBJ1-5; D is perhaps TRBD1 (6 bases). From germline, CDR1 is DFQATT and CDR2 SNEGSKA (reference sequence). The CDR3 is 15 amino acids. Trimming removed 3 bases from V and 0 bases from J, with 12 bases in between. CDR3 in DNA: TGCAGTGCTAGTCCGAGGGGGAATAGCAATCAGCCCCAGCATTTT. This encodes CSASPRGNSNQPQHF.

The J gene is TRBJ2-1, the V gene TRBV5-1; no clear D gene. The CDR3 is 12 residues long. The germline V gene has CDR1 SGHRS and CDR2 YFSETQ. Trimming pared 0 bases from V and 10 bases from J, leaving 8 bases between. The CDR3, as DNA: TGCGCCAGCAGCTTGGGAGAGGTAGAGCAGTTCTTC. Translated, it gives CASSLGEVEQFF.

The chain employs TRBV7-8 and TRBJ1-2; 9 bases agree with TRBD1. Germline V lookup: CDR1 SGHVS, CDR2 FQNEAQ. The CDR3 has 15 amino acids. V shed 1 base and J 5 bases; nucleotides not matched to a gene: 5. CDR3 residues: CASSLDADRGYGYTF. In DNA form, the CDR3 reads TGTGCCAGCAGCTTAGACGCGGACAGGGGTTATGGCTACACCTTC.

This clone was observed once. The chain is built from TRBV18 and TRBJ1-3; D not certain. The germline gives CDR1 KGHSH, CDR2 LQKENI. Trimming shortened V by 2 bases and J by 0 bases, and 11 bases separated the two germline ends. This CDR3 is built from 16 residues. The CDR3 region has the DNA TGTGCCAGCTCACCAGCCGGGGATCTCTCTGGAAACACCATATATTTT. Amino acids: CASSPAGDLSGNTIYF.

Here the CDR3 reads CASSRDSPQKYEKLFF. The CDR3 region has the DNA TGTGCCAGCAGCCGGGACAGCCCGCAGAAATATGAAAAACTGTTTTTT. V and J are TRBV11-1 and TRBJ1-4; 7 bases match TRBD1. The CDR3 totals 16 residues. V shed 5 bases, J shed 6 bases, and the junction held 12 bases outside the gene matches. Germline loops: CDR1 SGHAT, CDR2 FQDESV (reference sequence).